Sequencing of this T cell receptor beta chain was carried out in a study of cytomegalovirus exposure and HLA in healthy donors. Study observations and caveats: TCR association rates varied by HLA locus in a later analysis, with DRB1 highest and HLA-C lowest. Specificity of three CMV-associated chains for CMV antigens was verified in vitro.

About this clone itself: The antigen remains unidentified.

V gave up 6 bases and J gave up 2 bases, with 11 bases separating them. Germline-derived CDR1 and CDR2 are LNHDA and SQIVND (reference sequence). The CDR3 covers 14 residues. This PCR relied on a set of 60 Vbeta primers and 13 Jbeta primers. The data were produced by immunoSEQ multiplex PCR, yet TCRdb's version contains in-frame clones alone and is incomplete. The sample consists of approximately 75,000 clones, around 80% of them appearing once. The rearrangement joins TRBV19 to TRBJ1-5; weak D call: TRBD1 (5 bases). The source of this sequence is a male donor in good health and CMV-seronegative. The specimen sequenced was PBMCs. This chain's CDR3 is CASSTGGGNQPQHF. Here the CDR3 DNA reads TGTGCCAGTAGCACAGGCGGAGGCAATCAGCCCCAGCATTTT.